The 30 T cell receptor beta chains given below trace back to one sample, sequenced in a study of Ad26.COV2.S vaccination and SARS-CoV-2 variants. Treatment here: roughly 20 received Ad26.COV2.S at low or high dose, single or two shots; 5 received placebo; per-sample allocation not given. Day 63 after the first vaccine or placebo injection was the time point for sampling. Sequencing was performed with immunoSEQ multiplex PCR; in TCRdb, only in-frame clones are kept and a portion is missing. The sample contains about 440,000 clones, 90% of which appear only once. The specimen comprised peripheral blood, sampled in a trial of Ad26.COV2.S vaccine versus placebo. The receptors were gathered from a person between 18 and 59 years old who received the Ad26.COV2.S COVID-19 vaccine or a placebo.

This chain uses TRBV6-1 with TRBJ1-2, with unresolved D. The CDR3 consists of 13 residues. The germline V and J ends were trimmed by 1 base and 5 bases, with 8 bases remaining between them. Germline loops: CDR1 MNHNS, CDR2 SASEGT. CDR3 amino acids: CASSEDTRYGYTF. CDR3 DNA sequence: TGTGCCAGCAGTGAAGACACGAGATATGGCTACACCTTC.

The chain combines TRBV30 with TRBJ2-7; D is ambiguous. The CDR3 covers 12 residues. Germline CDR1 and CDR2: GTSNPN and SVGIG (reference sequence). The V end was cut by 5 bases, the J end by 5 bases, with 13 bases between. The CDR3 loop reads CAWGESGNEQYF. The DNA for the CDR3 is TGTGCCTGGGGGGAATCGGGCAACGAGCAGTACTTC.

The CDR3 protein is CASSVGHNTDTQYF. CDR3 nucleotides: TGTGCCAGCAGCGTAGGACACAACACAGATACGCAGTATTTT. This sequence joins TRBV9 and TRBJ2-3, with D unresolved. The V end was cut by 0 bases, the J end by 2 bases, with 7 bases between. CDR1 is SGDLS and CDR2 is YYNGEE in the germline V gene. CDR3 size: 14 residues.

This clone was counted a single time. Here the CDR3 reads CASSDSPKNIQYF. CDR3 sequence (DNA): TGTGCCAGCAGTGACAGCCCCAAAAACATTCAGTACTTC. The gene calls are TRBV27 and TRBJ2-4; possible D gene TRBD1, 5 bases. V was pared by 5 bases and J by 2 bases, with 7 bases between. The CDR3 extends over 13 amino acids. Germline CDR1 and CDR2: MNHEY and SMNVEV (reference sequence).

CDR3 nucleotide sequence: TGTGCCACCAGCAGAGTAGGGTTTGGCGGGAGTACCTACAATGAGCAGTTCTTC. Protein product: CATSRVGFGGSTYNEQFF. This chain connects TRBV15 to TRBJ2-1; TRBD2 agrees at 7 bases. Per the germline V gene, CDR1 is LNHNV and CDR2 is YYDKDF (reference sequence). The CDR3 sequence is 18 residues long. V dropped 1 base and J dropped 2; count of bases not matched to a gene: 11.

The chain links TRBV4-3 to TRBJ1-6; no clear D gene. Germline V CDR1 and CDR2: LGHNA, YSLEER. V lost 0 bases and J 5 bases, leaving 11 bases between the germline ends. CDR3 length: 16 amino acids. CDR3 in DNA: TGCGCCAGCAGCCAAGATTCGGGCGGAAATAATTCACCCCTCCACTTT. This encodes CASSQDSGGNNSPLHF.

The CDR3 here is CASSLWAGTTDSPLHF. The CDR3 DNA sequence: TGTGCCAGCAGTTTATGGGCCGGGACGACAGATTCACCCCTCCACTTT. This chain uses TRBV28 with TRBJ1-6, with D maybe TRBD1 (5 bases). V shed 0 bases and J shed 8 bases, with 14 bases lying between them. The CDR3 is 16 amino acids. Germline V gives CDR1 MDHEN, CDR2 SYDVKM.

This chain connects TRBV7-3 to TRBJ2-1, with D perhaps matching TRBD2 (7 bases). The CDR3 length is 16 residues. Germline CDR1 and CDR2: SGHTA and FQGTGA. Trimming left V 4 bases short and J 5 bases short, with 18 bases between. The CDR3 sequence: CASSSVGGGRDNEQFF. The CDR3 region has the DNA TGTGCCAGCAGCTCCGTTGGGGGCGGGAGAGACAATGAGCAGTTCTTC.

The rearrangement joins TRBV5-1 to TRBJ2-7; 9 bases match TRBD2. Germline lookup yields CDR1 SGHRS and CDR2 YFSETQ. V trimming: 0 bases; J trimming: 0 bases; junction bases outside the gene matches: 4. The CDR3 contains 16 residues. CDR3 coding DNA: TGCGCCAGCAGCTTGGTGGGCGGGAGGGCCTCCTACGAGCAGTACTTC. Amino acids: CASSLVGGRASYEQYF.

CDR3: CATSRGGASSYNEQFF. The CDR3 nucleotides are TGTGCCACCAGCAGAGGAGGAGCGAGCTCCTACAATGAGCAGTTCTTC. The rearrangement uses TRBV15 and TRBJ2-1; D remains ambiguous. The CDR3 sequence is 16 residues long. In germline, CDR1 is LNHNV, CDR2 YYDKDF (reference sequence). V lost 1 base, J lost 0 bases, and 10 bases lay in between.

The V and J genes are TRBV13 and TRBJ2-1; 11 bases are a match to TRBD2. Trimming at V came to 5 bases and at J to 4 bases, leaving 7 bases not matched to a gene. Germline V gene data show CDR1 as PRHDT and CDR2 as FYEKMQ (reference sequence). The CDR3 loop spans 16 amino acids. The CDR3 is CASSLLLAGGYNEQFF. CDR3 nucleotides: TGTGCCAGCAGCCTCCTGCTAGCGGGAGGTTACAATGAGCAGTTCTTC.

The rearrangement uses TRBV30 and TRBJ2-7; 8 bases agree with TRBD2. Looked up from germline, CDR1 is GTSNPN and CDR2 is SVGIG (reference sequence). V shed 3 bases and J 1 base; nucleotides not matched to a gene: 8. This CDR3 has 15 amino acids. CDR3 loop: CAWSFGGAGSYEQYF. In DNA form, the CDR3 reads TGTGCCTGGAGCTTCGGGGGGGCAGGGTCCTACGAGCAGTACTTC.

The genes are TRBV28 and TRBJ1-5, with D maybe TRBD1 (6 bases). CDR1 is MDHEN and CDR2 is SYDVKM in the germline V gene. The CDR3 contains 14 residues. V gave up 6 bases and J gave up 4 bases, with 13 bases separating them. CDR3: CASSTTGTNQPQHF. CDR3 coding DNA: TGTGCCAGCAGCACGACAGGTACAAATCAGCCCCAGCATTTT.

The J gene is TRBJ2-5, the V gene TRBV10-3; 9 nucleotides agree with TRBD1. The junction had 16 bases not matched to a gene; V was cut back by 4 bases and J by 4 bases. Germline V gene sequence: CDR1 ENHRY, CDR2 SYGVKD. The CDR3 is 18 amino acids. The DNA of the CDR3 is TGTGCCATCAGTGCCAAACAGGGGGCGGTGGTAGGTGGAGAGACCCAGTACTTC. Protein product: CAISAKQGAVVGGETQYF.

The chain joins TRBV30 to TRBJ2-7; D uncertain. The CDR3 totals 11 residues. Looked up from germline, CDR1 is GTSNPN and CDR2 is SVGIG (reference sequence). The CDR3 protein is CAVVVQYEQYF. The CDR3, as DNA: TGTGCAGTCGTAGTCCAATACGAGCAGTACTTC.

Regarding this clone: The junction departs from the called germline gene at one end, perhaps through a read error. The V and J genes are TRBV19 and TRBJ1-5; D perhaps matches TRBD1 (6 bases). Germline-derived CDR1 and CDR2 are LNHDA and SQIVND (reference sequence). The CDR3 runs to 15 residues. The CDR3 region is CASSMDSYSSQPQHF. DNA of the CDR3: TGTGCCAGTAGTATGGACAGTTATAGCAGTCAGCCCCAGCATTTT.

V and J are TRBV7-8 and TRBJ2-1; TRBD2 aligns across 11 bases. With 5 bases clipped from V and 6 bases from J, the junction kept 9 bases outside the gene matches. Germline assignment: CDR1 SGHVS and CDR2 FQNEAQ. The CDR3 is 16 residues long. CDR3 coding DNA: TGTGCCAGCAGCAGAGATCTAGCGGGAGGCTCCAATGAGCAGTTCTTC. Translating it yields CASSRDLAGGSNEQFF.

This rearrangement joins TRBV7-9 to TRBJ2-7; 11 bases align to TRBD2. Germline trimming cut 4 bases from V and 3 bases from J; bases unmatched to any gene: 5. The germline V gene encodes CDR1 SEHNR and CDR2 FQNEAQ (reference sequence). The CDR3 length is 15 residues. In DNA, the CDR3 is TGTGCCAGCAGCTGGTCCGGGACTAGCGGCTACGAGCAGTACTTC. As protein: CASSWSGTSGYEQYF.

The CDR3 sequence is CAWSVLFGERGQGTFF. The CDR3 DNA follows: TGTGCCTGGAGTGTACTATTCGGCGAGAGGGGTCAGGGGACTTTCTTT. The rearrangement links TRBV30 to TRBJ1-1; weak D call: TRBD1 (6 bases). This CDR3 contains 16 residues. Trimming removed 0 bases at V and 12 bases at J, with 26 bases between. Germline values: CDR1 GTSNPN, CDR2 SVGIG (reference sequence).

This chain connects TRBV7-2 to TRBJ2-5; D ambiguous. This CDR3 has 13 residues. V shed 3 bases and J shed 5 bases, with 10 bases lying between them. Looked up from germline, CDR1 is SGHTA and CDR2 is FQGNSA. The CDR3 bases are TGTGCCAGCAGCTTTGGGGTAGAGGAGACCCAGTACTTC. This gives the protein CASSFGVEETQYF.

This clone was observed a few times. The rearrangement links TRBV28 to TRBJ2-4; D gene ambiguous. Trimming removed 4 bases from V and 0 bases from J, with 10 bases in between. The CDR3 runs 15 residues. Germline CDR1 MDHEN, CDR2 SYDVKM. CDR3 in amino acids: CASSSNWLAKNIQYF. DNA for the CDR3: TGTGCCAGCAGTTCGAACTGGTTAGCCAAAAACATTCAGTACTTC.

CDR3 region: CASSFAGQVNVDTQYF. CDR3 nucleotides: TGTGCCAGCAGTTTTGCCGGACAGGTGAACGTGGATACGCAGTATTTT. This sequence joins TRBV28 and TRBJ2-3, with TRBD1 identical over 7 bases. Germline values: CDR1 MDHEN, CDR2 SYDVKM. The CDR3 is made up of 16 amino acids. V lost 3 bases and J lost 6; bases outside the gene matches: 12.

The chain combines TRBV25-1 with TRBJ2-5, with D possibly being TRBD1 or TRBD2 (5 bases each). From germline, CDR1 is MGHDK and CDR2 SYGVNS. V shed 6 bases and J shed 4 bases, with 12 bases lying between them. The CDR3 extends over 13 amino acids. The CDR3 sequence: CASSLPGRETQYF. In nucleotides, the CDR3 is TGTGCCAGCAGCCTCCCGGGGCGAGAGACCCAGTACTTC.

The chain recombines TRBV27 with TRBJ2-1; 14 bases map to TRBD2. The ends lost 5 bases at V and 7 bases at J; junction bases unmatched: 19. Germline CDR1 is MNHEY and CDR2 is SMNVEV (reference sequence). This CDR3 comprises 20 residues. The CDR3 sequence is CASSLTPYPGTSGRTNEQFF. Here the CDR3 DNA reads TGTGCCAGCAGTCTAACGCCCTACCCCGGGACTAGCGGGAGAACTAATGAGCAGTTCTTC.

The V and J genes are TRBV19 and TRBJ1-6; 8 bases match TRBD1. The CDR3 spans 17 residues. Trimming removed 9 bases from V and 5 bases from J; junction bases left unmatched: 15. Germline V gene lookup returns CDR1 LNHDA and CDR2 SQIVND (reference sequence). The CDR3 spells CARKVVTGELDNSPLHF. Written as DNA, the CDR3 is TGTGCCAGAAAAGTTGTGACAGGGGAGTTAGATAATTCACCCCTCCACTTT.

This clone has only one observation. The CDR3 loop reads CASSQTDRGEKLFF. In DNA, the CDR3 is TGTGCCAGCAGCCAAACCGACAGGGGCGAAAAACTGTTTTTT. The gene calls are TRBV4-2 and TRBJ1-4; 8 bases align to TRBD1. Germline CDR1 reads LGHNA; CDR2 reads YNFKEQ. The CDR3 extends over 14 amino acids. V was pared by 2 bases and J by 8 bases, with 4 bases of the junction left unmatched.

V is TRBV5-1 and J is TRBJ2-2; TRBD1 might be the D (5 bases). The CDR3 runs 15 residues. Trimming cost V 5 bases and J 0 bases, with 11 bases left between them. Per the germline V gene, CDR1 is SGHRS and CDR2 is YFSETQ. The DNA for the CDR3 is TGCGCCAGCAGGTTGACAGTTACGAACACCGGGGAGCTGTTTTTT. Its protein is CASRLTVTNTGELFF.

The gene calls are TRBV7-8 and TRBJ1-1; maybe TRBD1 (5 bases). The V end lost 2 bases, the J end lost 2 bases, and 12 bases lay between the germline ends. The CDR3 has 15 residues. Per the germline V gene, CDR1 is SGHVS and CDR2 is FQNEAQ. Written as DNA, the CDR3 is TGTGCCAGCAGCTTACGGGGGGGACTTAACACTGAAGCTTTCTTT. It specifies CASSLRGGLNTEAFF.

Turning to this clone: At one end the junction does not follow the germline gene, possibly because of a read error. The chain links TRBV5-1 to TRBJ2-7; 7 bases line up with TRBD1. The CDR3 has 13 residues. Germline values: CDR1 SGHRS, CDR2 YFSETQ. The CDR3 sequence is CASSLGSRGQLHF. CDR3 bases: TGCGCCAGCAGCTTGGGTTCGAGGGGACAGCTCCACTTC.

This chain joins TRBV5-1 and TRBJ2-6; D is uncertain. This CDR3 is built from 15 residues. Germline lookup yields CDR1 SGHRS and CDR2 YFSETQ. The V end was cut by 4 bases, the J end by 5 bases, with 13 bases between. CDR3 residues: CASSAGTQRANVLTF. As DNA, the CDR3 is TGCGCCAGCAGCGCCGGTACCCAGAGGGCCAACGTCCTGACTTTC.